This passage covers 32 T cell receptor beta chains from one sample sequenced in a study of molecular identifiers for immune sequencing clone quantification. MiXCR, applied by TCRdb to the PCR reads, yields one record per CDR3 protein. Of roughly 50,000 distinct CDR3 sequences in the sample, roughly a quarter were seen once. What was sequenced was naive CD8+ T cells from blood, with Jurkat cell RNA spiked in. The subset was: FACS-sorted CD8+CD4-CCR7+CD45RA+ naive T cells. These TCRs come from a human donor in good health. Some libraries in this study had Jurkat cell RNA spiked in.

At least ten counts were recorded for this clonotype. V is TRBV20-1 and J is TRBJ2-1; D may match TRBD1 or TRBD2 (5 bases each). This CDR3 is 15 amino acids long. From germline, CDR1 is DFQATT and CDR2 SNEGSKA (reference sequence). V lost 5 bases and J lost 1, with 15 bases in between. As DNA, the CDR3 is TGCAGTGCTCGCCCGAGGGGCTGGTCCTACAATGAGCAGTTCTTC. It codes for CSARPRGWSYNEQFF.

This clonotype has ten or more counts. The gene calls are TRBV7-6 and TRBJ2-3; D perhaps matches TRBD1 (6 bases). Germline CDR1 SGHVS, CDR2 FNYEAQ. This CDR3 region has 15 residues. With 1 base removed from V and 3 bases from J, the gap between germline ends came to 11 bases. The CDR3 loop reads CASSLVGAVTDTQYF. CDR3 nucleotides: TGTGCCAGCAGCTTAGTGGGGGCCGTGACAGATACGCAGTATTTT. Together with reference TRBV7-6 and TRBJ2-3, the CDR3 gives the full variable domain: GAGVSQSPRYKVTKRGQDVALRCDPISGHVSLYWYRQALGQGPEFLTYFNYEAQQDKSGLPNDRFSAERPEGSISTLTIQRTEQRDSAMYRCASSLVGAVTDTQYFGPGTRLTVL.

This clonotype was observed a handful of times. The rearrangement links TRBV6-5 to TRBJ1-1; TRBD1 might be the D (5 bases). The V end was cut by 2 bases, the J end by 3 bases, with 10 bases between. Germline V gives CDR1 MNHEY, CDR2 SVGAGI. The CDR3 extends over 14 amino acids. The CDR3 coding sequence is TGTGCCAGCAGTTACGGGCGGGGGTACACTGAAGCTTTCTTT. Its translation: CASSYGRGYTEAFF.

This clonotype was counted a few times. This chain uses TRBV11-2 with TRBJ2-7; D gene ambiguous. Per the germline V gene, CDR1 is SGHAT and CDR2 is FQNNGV. The CDR3 totals 13 residues. Trimming left V 0 bases short and J 2 bases short, with 5 bases between. The CDR3 reads CASSLESPYEQYF. CDR3 coding DNA: TGTGCCAGCAGCTTAGAGTCCCCCTACGAGCAGTACTTC.

V gene TRBV24-1 combines with J gene TRBJ1-5, with no clear D. Germline-derived CDR1 and CDR2 are KGHDR and SFDVKD. CDR3 length: 12 amino acids. The ends were cut back, 3 bases at V and 11 bases at J, with 10 bases in the middle. CDR3 bases: TGTGCCACCAGTGATAGTGTATCGACCCAGCATTTT. Translated, it gives CATSDSVSTQHF.

Note on this clonotype: A clone one base away is much larger, so this may be a read error. The chain employs TRBV6-2 or TRBV6-3 and TRBJ2-1; 10 bases map to TRBD1. The CDR3 runs 15 residues. From germline, CDR1 is MNHEY and CDR2 SVGEGT. J was trimmed by 3 bases and V by 6 bases; bases with no gene match: 5. CDR3 loop: CASRTGGLYYNEQFF. CDR3 DNA sequence: TGTGCCAGCAGGACAGGGGGCCTCTACTACAATGAGCAGTTCTTC.

This clonotype was seen repeatedly, ten times or more. The rearrangement links TRBV29-1 to TRBJ2-1; tentatively, D is TRBD2 (5 bases). Germline lookup yields CDR1 SQVTM and CDR2 ANQGSEA. This CDR3 contains 14 residues. The germline V and J ends were trimmed by 1 base and 7 bases, with 14 bases remaining between them. CDR3 in amino acids: CSVEVGSPWNEQFF. CDR3 sequence (DNA): TGCAGCGTTGAAGTGGGGAGCCCGTGGAATGAGCAGTTCTTC.

The genes are TRBV7-6 and TRBJ2-3, with D possibly being TRBD2 (6 bases). The CDR3 totals 16 residues. In germline, CDR1 is SGHVS, CDR2 FNYEAQ. V lost 7 bases to trimming and J lost 0 bases, with 17 bases between them. The CDR3 loop is CASTSLAALSTDTQYF. CDR3 DNA sequence: TGTGCCAGCACCTCTTTAGCGGCCCTGAGCACAGATACGCAGTATTTT.

This clonotype was seen repeatedly, ten times or more. The V gene is TRBV11-2, the J gene TRBJ2-5; 7 bases are shared with TRBD1. V trimming: 3 bases; J trimming: 3 bases; junction bases outside the gene matches: 10. Per the germline V gene, CDR1 is SGHAT and CDR2 is FQNNGV. The CDR3 has 16 residues. CDR3 loop: CASSFFPRQGEETQYF. The DNA for the CDR3 is TGTGCCAGCAGCTTTTTCCCCCGCCAGGGGGAAGAGACCCAGTACTTC.

This clonotype was recorded many times. This CDR3 is CSVEGVVNQPQHF. CDR3 coding DNA: TGCAGCGTTGAGGGTGTAGTCAATCAGCCCCAGCATTTT. The chain joins TRBV29-1 to TRBJ1-5; D remains ambiguous. V was cut by 3 bases and J by 3 bases, with 9 bases left in between. CDR1 is SQVTM and CDR2 is ANQGSEA in the germline V gene. There are 13 residues in the CDR3.

Concerning this clonotype itself: A much larger clonotype is one base distant, so this may be a read error. The rearrangement links TRBV6-6 to TRBJ1-1; D not resolved. CDR3 length: 13 amino acids. CDR1 and CDR2 (germline): MNHNY, SVGAGI (reference sequence). CDR3 nucleotide sequence: TGTGCCAGCAGCCCATATATGAGTACTGAAGCTTCCTTT. This gives the protein CASSPYMSTEASF.

Worth noting for this clonotype: A read error may be the cause here, since a much bigger clone is one base away. The chain has TRBV29-1 and TRBJ1-1; D remains unclear. CDR3 length equals 12 residues. CDR1 SQVTM and CDR2 ANQGSEA come from the germline V gene. V shed 6 bases and J shed 2 bases, with 10 bases lying between them. The CDR3 DNA is TGCAGCGTGGCTCAGATAAACACTGAAGCTTTCTTT. Translated, it gives CSVAQINTEAFF.

This clonotype was counted many times. The chain combines TRBV2 with TRBJ2-7; 7 bases are a match to TRBD2. The CDR3 runs 15 residues. Germline CDR1 and CDR2: SNHLY and FYNNEI. The junction had 11 bases not matched to a gene; V was cut back by 4 bases and J by 5 bases. The CDR3 bases are TGTGCCAGCAGTGCCGGGACTACCACTGTGGACGAGCAGTACTTC. Protein sequence: CASSAGTTTVDEQYF.

In this sample, this clonotype turned up many times. The chain carries TRBV10-2 and TRBJ2-2; 8 bases align to TRBD2. Losses at the gene ends were 3 bases for V and 1 base for J; bases not matched to a gene: 10. There are 18 residues in the CDR3. Germline lookup yields CDR1 WSHSY and CDR2 SAAADI. CDR3 bases: TGCGCCAGCAGTGAACTAGCGGATATAGCGATGAACACCGGGGAGCTGTTTTTT. It translates to CASSELADIAMNTGELFF.

Comment on this clonotype: A read error may be the cause here, since a much bigger clone is one base away. The conserved phenylalanine or tryptophan normally closing the CDR3 is absent here, so this likely arose from a read error. The V gene is TRBV6-6, the J gene TRBJ2-3, with D possibly matching TRBD2 (6 bases). V was cut by 7 bases and J by 2 bases, with 10 bases left in between. Germline V gene lookup returns CDR1 MNHNY and CDR2 SVGAGI (reference sequence). The CDR3 spans 13 residues. The CDR3 reads CASTAGLTDTQYS. The CDR3, as DNA: TGTGCCAGCACGGCGGGACTCACAGATACGCAGTATTCT.

A note on this clonotype: One junction end disagrees with the germline gene, perhaps due to a read error. CDR3 nucleotide sequence: TGCGCCAGCAGCCCCGCGGGGGAGACCCGGTACTTC. Translated: CASSPAGETRYF. The chain uses TRBV4-1 and TRBJ2-5, with 7 bases identical to TRBD2. The CDR3 has 12 amino acids. Per germline, CDR1 MGHRA and CDR2 YSYEKL.

Points on this clonotype: An end of the junction differs from the germline gene, which may be a read error. The V and J genes are TRBV2 and TRBJ2-7; TRBD2 is a possible D gene (7 bases). Germline V gene data show CDR1 as SNHLY and CDR2 as FYNNEI. The CDR3 is 14 residues long. The CDR3 sequence: CASRKGGGAYAQYF. The CDR3 nucleotides are TGTGCCAGCCGCAAAGGGGGGGGGGCCTACGCGCAGTACTTC.

As regards this clonotype: Given a much more abundant clone one base away, this may be a read error. The CDR3 nucleotides are TGTGCCAGCGGACAGGCCACTGAAGCTTTCTTT. It codes for CASGQATEAFF. This chain connects TRBV7-9 to TRBJ1-1, with 7 positions matching TRBD1. CDR3 length equals 11 residues. From germline, CDR1 is SEHNR and CDR2 FQNEAQ (reference sequence). Trimming removed 8 bases from V and 4 bases from J; junction bases left unmatched: 1.

Comment on this clonotype: This may stem from a read error, because a much larger clone lies one nucleotide away. The chain joins TRBV5-1 to TRBJ2-5; no firm D call. CDR1 is SGHRS and CDR2 is YFSETQ in the germline V gene. Trimming took off 5 bases at V and 9 bases at J, with 20 bases between the two ends. The CDR3 runs 14 residues. The CDR3 protein is CASSPNFRSAAQYF. Here the CDR3 DNA reads TGCGCCAGCAGTCCGAATTTTCGCTCCGCGGCCCAGTACTTC.

This clonotype was observed at least ten times. The genes are TRBV6-5 and TRBJ1-5, with D unresolved. CDR3 length equals 13 residues. The V gene lost 2 bases and the J gene lost 5 bases, with 7 bases spanning the gap. The germline CDR1 and CDR2 sequences are MNHEY and SVGAGI. The CDR3 here is CASSYSWDQPQHF. The CDR3 coding sequence is TGTGCCAGCAGTTACAGTTGGGATCAGCCCCAGCATTTT.

This clonotype appeared many times. V usage is TRBV5-1 and J usage is TRBJ1-4, with 10 nucleotides matching TRBD1. CDR3 length: 15 amino acids. CDR1 is SGHRS, CDR2 YFSETQ, per germline. V was clipped by 3 bases and J by 8 bases; unmatched bases: 7. This CDR3 reads CASSSRQGAEEKLFF. The DNA for the CDR3 is TGCGCCAGCAGCTCGCGACAGGGGGCTGAAGAAAAACTGTTTTTT.

Details on this clonotype: A much larger clone differs by one base, so this may be a read error. The chain carries TRBV11-2 and TRBJ2-7, with TRBD1 matching over 10 bases. Germline loops: CDR1 SGHAT, CDR2 FQNNGV. The CDR3 has 13 residues. CDR3 sequence reads: CASSPDRGHEEYF. The CDR3 DNA sequence: TGTGCCAGCAGCCCCGACAGGGGGCACGAGGAGTACTTC.

This clonotype has at least ten counts. This rearrangement joins TRBV10-3 to TRBJ1-1; 8 bases match TRBD1. Losses at the gene ends were 3 bases for V and 0 bases for J; bases not matched to a gene: 3. This CDR3 contains 15 residues. The germline CDR1 and CDR2 sequences are ENHRY and SYGVKD. CDR3 region: CAISDGQGLNTEAFF. The CDR3 DNA follows: TGTGCCATCAGTGACGGACAGGGCCTGAACACTGAAGCTTTCTTT.

Concerning this clonotype: This may stem from a read error, because a much larger clone lies one nucleotide away. The chain links TRBV5-6 to TRBJ2-7; 11 bases fit TRBD1. CDR3 length: 14 amino acids. From germline, CDR1 is SGHDT and CDR2 YYEEEE. The CDR3 is CTSSSGQGAHEQYF. Written as DNA, the CDR3 is TGTACCAGCAGTTCCGGACAGGGGGCCCACGAGCAGTACTTC.

Notes on this clonotype: This could be a read error, since a much larger clone is one nucleotide away. Because it lacks the conserved phenylalanine or tryptophan at the end, this CDR3 is likely a read error. The chain uses TRBV28 and TRBJ2-7; 7 positions agree with TRBD2. This CDR3 comprises 14 residues. The V gene end was trimmed by 2 bases and the J gene end by 3 bases; junction bases not matched to a gene: 4. CDR1 is MDHEN, CDR2 SYDVKM, per germline. Here the CDR3 reads CASSLNGRFYEQYS. CDR3 coding DNA: TGTGCCAGCAGTTTAAACGGGAGGTTCTACGAGCAGTACTCC.

Ten or more counts support this clonotype. This chain uses TRBV28 with TRBJ2-4, with a weak D call TRBD2 (6 bases). CDR1 is MDHEN and CDR2 is SYDVKM in the germline V gene. Trimming pared 3 bases from V and 1 base from J, leaving 16 bases between. The CDR3 contains 17 residues. The CDR3, as DNA: TGTGCCAGCAGTTTCTTCTCGGGAGTATCGGCCAAAAACATTCAGTACTTC. It is translated as CASSFFSGVSAKNIQYF.

This clonotype came up many times. This rearrangement joins TRBV28 to TRBJ1-3, with no clear D. Deletions cut 6 bases from V and 4 bases from J, with 13 bases between. The CDR3 contains 14 residues. Germline CDR1 MDHEN, CDR2 SYDVKM. CDR3 nucleotides: TGTGCCAGCAGCATTACCTTCGTCGGAAACACCATATATTTT. This gives the protein CASSITFVGNTIYF. The full variable domain, in which reference TRBV28 and TRBJ1-3 provide the parts outside the CDR3, is DVKVTQSSRYLVKRTGEKVFLECVQDMDHENMFWYRQDPGLGLRLIYFSYDVKMKEKGDIPEGYSVSREKKERFSLILESASTNQTSMYLCASSITFVGNTIYFGEGSWLTVV.

This clonotype was seen more than once but under ten times. The chain couples TRBV5-1 to TRBJ1-3; TRBD1 might be the D (6 bases). The CDR3 has 18 amino acids. With 1 base removed from V and 1 base from J, the gap between germline ends came to 18 bases. The germline V gene has CDR1 SGHRS and CDR2 YFSETQ. The CDR3 is CASSLWPDRSVSGNTIYF. CDR3 DNA sequence: TGCGCCAGCAGCTTGTGGCCGGACAGATCTGTTTCTGGAAACACCATATATTTT.

Many counts were recorded for this clonotype. The V gene is TRBV4-3, the J gene TRBJ1-1; the D gene is possibly TRBD1 (6 bases). Germline V CDR1 and CDR2: LGHNA, YSLEER. The V and J ends lost 8 bases and 1 base respectively, with 11 bases between them. This CDR3 region has 13 residues. CDR3 residues: CASQQGSNTEAFF. The CDR3 region has the DNA TGCGCCAGCCAACAGGGTTCGAACACTGAAGCTTTCTTT.

This clonotype was detected ten times or more. Written as DNA, the CDR3 is TGTGCCACCAGTCGGGGGGGCATCGACAATGAGCAGTTCTTC. It codes for CATSRGGIDNEQFF. V is TRBV24-1 and J is TRBJ2-1, with TRBD2 matching over 8 bases. In germline, CDR1 is KGHDR, CDR2 SFDVKD. The CDR3 length is 14 residues. The ends lost 6 bases at V and 5 bases at J; junction bases unmatched: 5.

Turning to this clonotype: Given the absence of the conserved phenylalanine or tryptophan at the CDR3 end, a read error is likely. V gene TRBV6-1 combines with J gene TRBJ2-3; D uncertain. This CDR3 contains 16 residues. Germline loops: CDR1 MNHNS, CDR2 SASEGT. The V and J ends lost 6 bases and 3 bases respectively, with 19 bases between them. CDR3 amino acids: CASSARPELETDTQYL. CDR3 DNA sequence: TGTGCCAGCAGCGCAAGACCAGAGCTCGAGACAGATACGCAGTATCTT.

This clonotype was seen a handful of times. The chain combines TRBV27 with TRBJ2-2; tentatively, D is TRBD1 (6 bases). CDR1 and CDR2 from the germline V gene are MNHEY and SMNVEV (reference sequence). The CDR3 is 14 amino acids. Trimming shortened V by 6 bases and J by 5 bases, and 13 bases separated the two germline ends. CDR3 amino acids: CASRDLQGTGELFF. The CDR3 region has the DNA TGTGCCAGCAGGGACTTACAGGGAACCGGGGAGCTGTTTTTT.